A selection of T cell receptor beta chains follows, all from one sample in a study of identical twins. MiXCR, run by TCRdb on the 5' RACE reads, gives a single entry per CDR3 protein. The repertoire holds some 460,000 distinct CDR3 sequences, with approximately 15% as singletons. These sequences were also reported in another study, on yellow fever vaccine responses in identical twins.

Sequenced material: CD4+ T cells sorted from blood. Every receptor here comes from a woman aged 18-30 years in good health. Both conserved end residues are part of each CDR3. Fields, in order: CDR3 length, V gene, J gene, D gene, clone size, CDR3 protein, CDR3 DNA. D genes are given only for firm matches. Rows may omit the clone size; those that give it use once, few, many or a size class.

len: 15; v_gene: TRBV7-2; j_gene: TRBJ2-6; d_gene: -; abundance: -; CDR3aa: CASSMASPGANVLTF; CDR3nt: TGTGCCAGCAGCATGGCCTCTCCTGGGGCCAACGTCCTGACTTTC
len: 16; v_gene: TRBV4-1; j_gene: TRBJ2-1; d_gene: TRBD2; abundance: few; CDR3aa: CASRNQGREGYNEQFF; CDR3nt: TGCGCCAGCAGAAACCAGGGGCGGGAGGGGTACAATGAGCAGTTCTTC
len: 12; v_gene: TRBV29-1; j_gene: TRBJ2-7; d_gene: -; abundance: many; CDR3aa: CSVVGGGYEQYF; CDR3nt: TGCAGCGTTGTCGGGGGCGGCTACGAGCAGTACTTC
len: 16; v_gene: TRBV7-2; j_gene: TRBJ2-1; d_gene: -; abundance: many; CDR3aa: CASRPGGGRAYNEQFF; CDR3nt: TGTGCCAGCAGACCAGGGGGCGGGAGGGCCTACAATGAGCAGTTCTTC
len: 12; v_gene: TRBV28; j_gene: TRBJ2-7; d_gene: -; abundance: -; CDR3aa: CAIQGSAYEQYF; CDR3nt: TGTGCCATCCAGGGGTCTGCCTACGAGCAGTACTTC
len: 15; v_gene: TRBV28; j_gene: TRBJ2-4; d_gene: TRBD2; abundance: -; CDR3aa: CASSLARTSASIQYF; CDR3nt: TGTGCCAGCAGTTTAGCCCGGACTAGCGCAAGCATTCAGTACTTC
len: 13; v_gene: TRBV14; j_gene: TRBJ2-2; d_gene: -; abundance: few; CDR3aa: CASSQPLAGELFF; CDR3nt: TGTGCCAGCAGCCAACCGTTGGCCGGGGAGCTGTTTTTT
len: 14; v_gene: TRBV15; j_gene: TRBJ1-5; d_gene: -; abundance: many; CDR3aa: CATSRTDVNQPQHF; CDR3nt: TGTGCCACCTCTCGGACAGATGTAAATCAGCCCCAGCATTTT
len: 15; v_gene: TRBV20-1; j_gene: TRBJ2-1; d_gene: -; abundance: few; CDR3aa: CSASPYGSSYNEQFF; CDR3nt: TGCAGTGCTAGCCCCTATGGGAGCTCCTACAATGAGCAGTTCTTC
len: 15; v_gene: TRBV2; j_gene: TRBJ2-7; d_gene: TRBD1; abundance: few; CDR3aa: CASRVDRGHRYEQYF; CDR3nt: TGTGCCAGCAGAGTGGACAGGGGGCATCGCTACGAGCAGTACTTC
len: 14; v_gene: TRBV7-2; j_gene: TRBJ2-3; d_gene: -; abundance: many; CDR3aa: CASSLASGPDTQYF; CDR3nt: TGTGCCAGCAGCTTAGCGTCCGGTCCAGATACGCAGTATTTT
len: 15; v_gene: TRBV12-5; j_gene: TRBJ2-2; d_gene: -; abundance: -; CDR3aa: CASGLVGQGTGELFF; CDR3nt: TGTGCTAGTGGTTTGGTAGGCCAGGGGACCGGGGAGCTGTTTTTT
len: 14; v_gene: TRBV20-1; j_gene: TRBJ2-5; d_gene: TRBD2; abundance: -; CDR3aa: CSASPLAVGETQYF; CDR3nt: TGCAGTGCTAGCCCACTAGCGGTGGGGGAGACCCAGTACTTC
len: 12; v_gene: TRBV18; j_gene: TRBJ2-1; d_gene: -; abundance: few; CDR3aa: CASSPLSGEQFF; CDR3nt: TGTGCCAGCTCACCCCTGTCCGGTGAGCAGTTCTTC
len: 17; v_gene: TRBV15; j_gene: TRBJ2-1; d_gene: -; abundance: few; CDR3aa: CATSTLGGEGSYNEQFF; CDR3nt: TGTGCCACCAGCACACTAGGGGGGGAGGGGTCCTACAATGAGCAGTTCTTC
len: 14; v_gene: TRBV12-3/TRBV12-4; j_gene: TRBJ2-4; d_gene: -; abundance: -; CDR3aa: CASRQGWASGIQYF; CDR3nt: TGTGCCAGCAGACAGGGTTGGGCATCGGGCATTCAGTACTTC
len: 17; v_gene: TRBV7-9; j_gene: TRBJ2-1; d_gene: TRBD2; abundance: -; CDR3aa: CASSLAPGAAGVREQFF; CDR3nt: TGTGCCAGCAGCTTAGCCCCCGGGGCAGCGGGAGTCCGTGAGCAGTTCTTC
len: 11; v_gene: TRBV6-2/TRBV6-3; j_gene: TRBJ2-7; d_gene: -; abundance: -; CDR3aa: CASKGVYEQYF; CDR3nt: TGTGCCAGCAAGGGGGTCTACGAGCAGTACTTC
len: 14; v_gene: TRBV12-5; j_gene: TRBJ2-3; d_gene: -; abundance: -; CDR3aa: CASGFYGGTDTQYF; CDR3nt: TGTGCTAGTGGTTTTTACGGGGGCACAGATACGCAGTATTTT
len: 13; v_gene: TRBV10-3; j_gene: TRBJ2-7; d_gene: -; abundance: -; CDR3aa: CASSGSLGDEQYF; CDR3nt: TGTGCCAGCTCCGGTTCCCTCGGCGACGAGCAGTACTTC
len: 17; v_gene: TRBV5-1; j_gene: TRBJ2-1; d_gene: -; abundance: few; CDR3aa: CASKEVTDLPSYNEQFF; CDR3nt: TGCGCCAGCAAAGAAGTGACTGATCTCCCCTCTTACAATGAGCAGTTCTTC
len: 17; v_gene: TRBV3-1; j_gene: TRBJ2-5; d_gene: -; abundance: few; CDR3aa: CASSQGGLEGRQETQYF; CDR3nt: TGTGCCAGCAGCCAAGGTGGTTTAGAGGGGCGGCAAGAGACCCAGTACTTC
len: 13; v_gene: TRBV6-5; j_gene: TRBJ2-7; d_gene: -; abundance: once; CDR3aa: CASSYMQSYEKYF; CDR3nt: TGTGCCAGCAGTTACATGCAGTCCTACGAGAAGTACTTC
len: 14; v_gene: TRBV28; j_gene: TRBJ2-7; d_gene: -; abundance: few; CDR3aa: CASSSRHQFYEQYF; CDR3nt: TGTGCCAGCAGTTCCCGACACCAGTTCTACGAGCAGTACTTC
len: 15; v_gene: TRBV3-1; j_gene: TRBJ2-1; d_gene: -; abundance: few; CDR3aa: CASSQGGEHWDEQFF; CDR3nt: TGTGCCAGCAGCCAAGGGGGGGAACACTGGGATGAGCAGTTCTTC
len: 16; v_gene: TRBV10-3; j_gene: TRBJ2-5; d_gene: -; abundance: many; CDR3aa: CAISETRGAVGETQYF; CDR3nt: TGTGCCATCAGTGAGACCCGGGGGGCGGTTGGAGAGACCCAGTACTTC
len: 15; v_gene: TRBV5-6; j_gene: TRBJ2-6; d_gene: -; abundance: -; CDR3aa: CASSLRVPGANVLTF; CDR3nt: TGTGCCAGCAGTCTCAGGGTTCCTGGGGCCAACGTCCTGACTTTC
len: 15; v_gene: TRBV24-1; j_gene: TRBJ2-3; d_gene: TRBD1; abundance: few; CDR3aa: CATSERGRNADTQYF; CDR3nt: TGTGCCACCAGTGAAAGGGGGCGGAACGCAGATACGCAGTATTTT
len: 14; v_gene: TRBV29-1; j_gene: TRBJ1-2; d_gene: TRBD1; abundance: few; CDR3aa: CSVRTGGAGYGYTF; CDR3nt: TGCAGCGTCCGGACAGGGGGCGCAGGCTATGGCTACACCTTC
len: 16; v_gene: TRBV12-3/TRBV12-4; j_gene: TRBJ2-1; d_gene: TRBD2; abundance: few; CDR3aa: CASTGTGLAVYNEQFF; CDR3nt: TGTGCCAGCACCGGAACCGGACTAGCGGTCTACAATGAGCAGTTCTTC
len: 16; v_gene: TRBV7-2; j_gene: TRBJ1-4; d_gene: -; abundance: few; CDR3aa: CASSLIQQGQAEKLFF; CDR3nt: TGTGCCAGCAGCTTAATCCAACAGGGTCAAGCTGAAAAACTGTTTTTT
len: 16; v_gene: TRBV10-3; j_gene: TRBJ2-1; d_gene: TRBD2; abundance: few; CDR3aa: CAISEMLAGGPGEQFF; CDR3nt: TGTGCCATCAGTGAGATGTTAGCGGGGGGGCCCGGTGAGCAGTTCTTC
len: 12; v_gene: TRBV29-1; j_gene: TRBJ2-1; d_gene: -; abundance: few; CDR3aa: CSVDQRVGGRFF; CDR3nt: TGCAGCGTTGACCAACGAGTGGGGGGTAGGTTCTTC
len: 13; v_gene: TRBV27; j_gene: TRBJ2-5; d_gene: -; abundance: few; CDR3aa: CASRLALQETQYF; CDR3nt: TGTGCCAGCAGACTAGCCCTCCAAGAGACCCAGTACTTC
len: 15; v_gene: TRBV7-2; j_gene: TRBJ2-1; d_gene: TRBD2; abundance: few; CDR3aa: CASRPPGGAFDEQFF; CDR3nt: TGTGCCAGCAGACCACCCGGGGGGGCCTTCGATGAGCAGTTCTTC
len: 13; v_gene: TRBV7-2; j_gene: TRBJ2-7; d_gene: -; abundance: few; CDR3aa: CASSRGYPYEQYF; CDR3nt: TGTGCCAGCAGCCGAGGATACCCCTACGAGCAGTACTTC
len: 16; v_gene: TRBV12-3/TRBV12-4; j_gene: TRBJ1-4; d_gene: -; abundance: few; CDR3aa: CASSFSGSLTNEKLFF; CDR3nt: TGTGCCAGCAGTTTTTCAGGGTCCCTAACTAATGAAAAACTGTTTTTT
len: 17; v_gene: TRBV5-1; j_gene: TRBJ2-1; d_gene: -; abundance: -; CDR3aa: CASSLEGILLSYNEQFF; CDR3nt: TGCGCCAGCAGCTTGGAGGGAATTTTACTTTCCTACAATGAGCAGTTCTTC
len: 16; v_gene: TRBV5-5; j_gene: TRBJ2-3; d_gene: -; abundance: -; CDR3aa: CASSLVRGSHTDTQYF; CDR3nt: TGTGCCAGCAGCTTGGTGAGGGGCTCCCACACAGATACGCAGTATTTT
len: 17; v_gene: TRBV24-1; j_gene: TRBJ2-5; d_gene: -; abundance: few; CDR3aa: CATSDLTDSRSQETQYF; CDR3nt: TGTGCCACCAGTGACCTAACCGACAGTCGTTCACAAGAGACCCAGTACTTC
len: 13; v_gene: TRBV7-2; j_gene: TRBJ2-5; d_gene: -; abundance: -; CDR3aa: CASSTSGAQTQYF; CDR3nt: TGTGCCAGCAGCACTTCGGGGGCGCAGACCCAGTACTTC
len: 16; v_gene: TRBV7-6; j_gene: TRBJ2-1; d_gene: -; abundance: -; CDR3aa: CASSLGVGPGQNEQFF; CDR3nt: TGTGCCAGCAGCTTAGGTGTGGGACCAGGGCAGAATGAGCAGTTCTTC
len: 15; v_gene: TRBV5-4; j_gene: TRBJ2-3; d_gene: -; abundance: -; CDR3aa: CASSLQGNLPDTQYF; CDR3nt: TGTGCCAGCAGCCTTCAGGGAAATTTGCCAGATACGCAGTATTTT
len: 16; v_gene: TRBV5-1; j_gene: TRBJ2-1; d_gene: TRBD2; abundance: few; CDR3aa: CASSLTGSTSENEQFF; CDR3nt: TGCGCCAGCAGCTTGACAGGATCGACTAGCGAGAATGAGCAGTTCTTC
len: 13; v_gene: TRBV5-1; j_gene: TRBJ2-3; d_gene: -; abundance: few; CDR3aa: CASSLGLTDTQYF; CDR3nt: TGCGCCAGCAGCTTGGGACTAACAGATACGCAGTATTTT
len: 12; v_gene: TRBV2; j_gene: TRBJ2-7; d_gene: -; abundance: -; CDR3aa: CASSVGGPKQYF; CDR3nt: TGTGCCAGCAGTGTCGGTGGACCCAAGCAGTACTTC
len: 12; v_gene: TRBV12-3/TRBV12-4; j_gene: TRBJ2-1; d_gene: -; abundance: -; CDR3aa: CASSLFGGEQFF; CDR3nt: TGTGCCAGCAGTTTGTTTGGAGGTGAGCAGTTCTTC
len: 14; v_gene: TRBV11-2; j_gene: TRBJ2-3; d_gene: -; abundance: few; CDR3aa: CASSLDGPADTQYF; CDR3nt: TGTGCCAGCAGCTTAGATGGGCCGGCGGATACGCAGTATTTT